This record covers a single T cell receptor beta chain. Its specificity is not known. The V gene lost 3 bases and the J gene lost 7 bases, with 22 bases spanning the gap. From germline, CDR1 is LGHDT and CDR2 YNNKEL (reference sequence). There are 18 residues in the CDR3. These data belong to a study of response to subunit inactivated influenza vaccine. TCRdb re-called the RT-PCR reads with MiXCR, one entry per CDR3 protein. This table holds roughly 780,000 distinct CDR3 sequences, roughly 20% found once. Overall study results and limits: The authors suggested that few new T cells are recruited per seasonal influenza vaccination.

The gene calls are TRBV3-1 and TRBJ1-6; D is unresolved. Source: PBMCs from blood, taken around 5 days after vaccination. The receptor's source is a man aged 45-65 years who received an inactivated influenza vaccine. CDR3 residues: CASSHLRGAFPNNSPLHF. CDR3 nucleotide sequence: TGTGCCAGCAGCCATCTCCGGGGAGCTTTTCCTAACAATTCACCCCTCCACTTT. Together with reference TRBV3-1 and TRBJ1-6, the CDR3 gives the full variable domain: DTAVSQTPKYLVTQMGNDKSIKCEQNLGHDTMYWYKQDSKKFLKIMFSYNNKELIINETVPNRFSPKSPDKAHLNLHINSLELGDSAVYFCASSHLRGAFPNNSPLHFGNGTRLTVT.